This TCR beta chain was documented in a study of monozygotic twins with inflammatory bowel disease. Study results and limitations: Diversity of TCRbeta measured by inverse Simpson was lower in IBD patients than in healthy co-twins.

Per sample, reverse transcription was split into eight reactions. TCRdb re-called the 5' RACE reads and catalogs CDR3 proteins one per entry, DNA excluded. The sample's table shows fewer than 450,000 distinct CDR3 sequences. Details on this clonotype: The antigen is undetermined.

The draw for each donor consisted of a single 2.5 ml blood sample. The receptor comes from a human donor with ulcerative colitis or Crohn's disease, or a healthy co-twin of an affected twin (not recorded which). The sample taken for sequencing was blood.

This CDR3 is CASSQLNGQGAYNSPLHF. The chain has TRBV3-1 and TRBJ1-6; TCRdb designates TRBD1, a call that cannot be tested without DNA. This CDR3 has 18 amino acids. Germline CDR1 is LGHDT and CDR2 is YNNKEL (reference sequence).